Listed below are T cell receptor beta chains from one sample, sequenced in a study of identifying expanded T cells in peripheral blood. TCRdb's table, derived via immunoSEQ multiplex PCR, lists solely in-frame clones and lacks some. The data hold 50,000 to 75,000 clones, with about 90% observed a single time. The sample comprised blood. The source is a person aged 18-69 years in good health. Both conserved end residues are part of each CDR3. A D gene is named only where the DNA matches it firmly. The size of a clone is reported for some rows only, either as once, few or many, or as a class for expanded clones.

J gene | D gene | clone size | V gene | CDR3 protein | CDR3 DNA
TRBJ1-2 | NA | NA | TRBV2 | CASSAGHIFYGYTF | TGTGCCAGCAGTGCGGGACACATATTCTATGGCTACACCTTC
TRBJ2-5 | NA | NA | TRBV28 | CASRGAPQETQYF | TGTGCCAGCAGGGGGGCCCCTCAAGAGACCCAGTACTTC
TRBJ2-2 | TRBD2 | NA | TRBV9 | CASSVVELAGGTNTGELFF | TGTGCCAGCAGCGTAGTTGAACTAGCGGGAGGGACGAACACCGGGGAGCTGTTTTTT
TRBJ2-7 | TRBD2 | NA | TRBV30 | CAWGTSGSYEQYF | TGTGCCTGGGGGACTAGCGGGTCCTACGAGCAGTACTTC
TRBJ2-2 | NA | few | TRBV12-2 | CALPPHGPRSGELFF | TGTGCTCTACCCCCCCACGGTCCTCGGAGCGGGGAGCTGTTTTTT
TRBJ1-2 | NA | NA | TRBV29-1 | CSVAGGDPRWLGGYTF | TGCAGCGTTGCGGGAGGGGATCCCCGCTGGCTGGGCGGCTACACCTTC
TRBJ2-7 | TRBD2 | few | TRBV10-2 | CASSKTAGVAREQYF | TGCGCCAGCAGTAAGACTGCGGGGGTTGCGCGGGAGCAGTACTTC
TRBJ2-2 | TRBD1 | NA | TRBV18 | CASSPPGQGPPGGELFF | TGTGCCAGCTCACCACCGGGACAGGGACCCCCTGGCGGGGAGCTGTTTTTT
TRBJ2-2 | NA | NA | TRBV28 | CASSLGHRGPEISPGELFF | TGTGCCAGCAGCCTTGGACATCGGGGTCCTGAAATAAGTCCCGGGGAGCTGTTTTTT
TRBJ1-2 | NA | NA | TRBV9 | CASSVDGANYGYTF | TGTGCCAGCAGCGTAGACGGAGCTAACTATGGCTACACCTTC
TRBJ1-2 | TRBD1 | NA | TRBV9 | CASSGTGIQEDYGYTF | TGTGCCAGCAGCGGGACAGGGATTCAAGAGGACTATGGCTACACCTTC
TRBJ2-2 | NA | NA | TRBV9 | CASSRMRESGTGELFF | TGTGCCAGCAGCCGGATGAGGGAGAGCGGCACCGGGGAGCTGTTTTTT
TRBJ2-1 | NA | NA | TRBV6-1 | CASSEEAGGYNEQFF | TGTGCCAGCAGTGAGGAAGCGGGCGGGTACAATGAGCAGTTCTTC
TRBJ1-6 | TRBD1 | NA | TRBV6-5 | CASAGQTYNSPLHF | TGTGCCAGCGCGGGACAGACCTATAATTCACCCCTCCACTTT
TRBJ2-1 | NA | NA | TRBV7-3 | CASSLTGEAFNEQFF | TGTGCCAGCAGCTTAACTGGGGAAGCATTCAATGAGCAGTTCTTC
TRBJ2-2 | NA | NA | TRBV9 | CASSGDGNTGELFF | TGTGCCAGCAGCGGGGACGGTAACACCGGGGAGCTGTTTTTT
TRBJ2-7 | TRBD1 | NA | TRBV28 | CASRDPGQPWGQYF | TGTGCCAGCAGGGACCCGGGACAGCCCTGGGGGCAGTACTTC
TRBJ1-2 | NA | NA | TRBV7-2 | CASSLAGGLRGYTF | TGTGCCAGCAGCTTAGCCGGAGGCCTAAGAGGCTACACCTTC
TRBJ2-7 | NA | NA | TRBV19 | CASSASGMSFYEQYF | TGTGCCAGTAGTGCCTCGGGGATGTCATTCTACGAGCAGTACTTC
TRBJ1-2 | NA | NA | TRBV2 | CASSETPRGYTF | TGTGCCAGCAGTGAAACACCGAGAGGCTACACCTTC
TRBJ2-3 | NA | NA | TRBV9 | CASSPDPVPDTQYF | TGTGCCAGCAGTCCTGACCCGGTACCAGATACGCAGTATTTT
TRBJ2-2 | TRBD1 | medium-sized | TRBV25-1 | CASRTGGDTGELFF | TGTGCCAGCAGGACAGGGGGCGACACCGGGGAGCTGTTTTTT
TRBJ2-1 | TRBD1 | NA | TRBV28 | CASSTPNDRETYNEQFF | TGTGCCAGCAGCACCCCTAATGACAGGGAAACCTACAATGAGCAGTTCTTC
TRBJ2-5 | TRBD1 | NA | TRBV27 | CASSAGTGPQETQYF | TGTGCCAGCAGTGCCGGGACAGGCCCCCAAGAGACCCAGTACTTC
TRBJ1-5 | NA | NA | TRBV7-3 | CASSLGGSQPQHF | TGTGCCAGCAGCTTAGGGGGAAGCCAGCCCCAGCATTTT
TRBJ1-2 | TRBD1 | NA | TRBV27 | CASRTDRGYGYTF | TGTGCCAGCAGAACGGACAGGGGGTATGGCTACACCTTC
TRBJ2-2 | NA | NA | TRBV6-4 | CASSDSSANTGELFF | TGTGCCAGCAGTGACTCTAGCGCGAACACCGGGGAGCTGTTTTTT
TRBJ1-1 | TRBD1 | NA | TRBV12-5 | CASGLEIGTGGTEAFF | TGTGCTAGTGGTTTGGAGATCGGGACAGGGGGCACTGAAGCTTTCTTT
TRBJ2-1 | TRBD2 | NA | TRBV5-1 | CASSFSGSVIEQFF | TGCGCCAGCAGCTTTAGCGGGAGTGTCATTGAGCAGTTCTTC
TRBJ2-4 | NA | NA | TRBV12-2 | CAKGRLNLAKNIQYF | TGTGCAAAAGGGAGACTAAACCTAGCCAAAAACATTCAGTACTTC
TRBJ2-7 | NA | NA | TRBV30 | CAWSVYLSSYEQYF | TGTGCCTGGAGTGTATACTTGAGCTCCTACGAGCAGTACTTC
TRBJ2-1 | NA | NA | TRBV28 | CASSLRLAPGNEQFF | TGTGCCAGCAGTTTACGGCTAGCGCCTGGCAATGAGCAGTTCTTC
TRBJ2-7 | NA | few | TRBV2 | CASRYGPREQYF | TGTGCCAGCAGATATGGGCCTCGCGAGCAGTACTTC
TRBJ1-2 | NA | NA | TRBV5-1 | CASSLVAGPNYGYTF | TGCGCCAGCAGCTTGGTGGCAGGGCCTAACTATGGCTACACCTTC
TRBJ2-7 | NA | NA | TRBV7-3 | CASSLNPSVSYEQYF | TGTGCCAGCAGCTTAAACCCCTCCGTTTCCTACGAGCAGTACTTC
TRBJ2-2 | TRBD1 | NA | TRBV29-1 | CSVEELSDRAQSNTGELFF | TGCAGCGTTGAGGAACTGAGCGACAGGGCTCAATCGAACACCGGGGAGCTGTTTTTT
TRBJ2-7 | TRBD1 | NA | TRBV7-9 | CASSLTRDSSYEQYF | TGTGCCAGCAGCCTGACCCGGGACAGCTCCTACGAGCAGTACTTC
TRBJ2-6 | NA | NA | TRBV5-1 | CASSHPSSGANVLTF | TGCGCCAGCAGCCATCCGAGCTCTGGGGCCAACGTCCTGACTTTC
TRBJ1-5 | NA | NA | TRBV30 | CAFSIGGGQPQHF | TGTGCCTTCTCGATAGGGGGTGGTCAGCCCCAGCATTTT
TRBJ2-7 | TRBD1 | NA | TRBV19 | CASSEPGQGKHEQYF | TGTGCCAGTTCAGAACCGGGACAGGGGAAACACGAGCAGTACTTC
TRBJ2-7 | TRBD2 | NA | TRBV14 | CASSQGTSLHEQYF | TGTGCCAGCAGCCAAGGGACTAGTCTACACGAGCAGTACTTC
TRBJ2-5 | TRBD2 | NA | TRBV4-1 | CASSQVRGLAGIQETQYF | TGCGCCAGCAGTCAAGTAAGGGGACTAGCGGGGATCCAAGAGACCCAGTACTTC
TRBJ2-2 | NA | NA | TRBV30 | CAWSQGSTGELFF | TGTGCCTGGAGTCAGGGCAGCACCGGGGAGCTGTTTTTT